A single sample gave rise to the 27 T cell receptor beta chains below, sequenced in a study of T cell repertoires in cytomegalovirus infection. Via MiXCR, TCRdb re-called the reads, giving one row per CDR3 protein. The sample contains around 740,000 distinct CDR3 sequences, about a third of which appear only once. Sequences were obtained from PBMCs. The receptors here all came from a human donor in good health (CMV status not recorded). Some clones in this sample may be carry-over from other donors' samples.

As concerns this clonotype: This may arise from a read error, as a much more abundant clone is one base away. V and J are TRBV2 and TRBJ1-1, with 7 bases lining up with TRBD1. Germline V gene data show CDR1 as SNHLY and CDR2 as FYNNEI. The CDR3 length is 13 residues. This chain's CDR3 is CARSDQGDTEAFF. Written as DNA, the CDR3 is TGTGCCCGCAGTGACCAGGGGGACACTGAAGCTTTCTTT.

This rearrangement joins TRBV28 to TRBJ2-7; a possible D gene is TRBD2 (5 bases). The CDR3 length is 14 residues. Trimming stripped 2 bases from V and 2 bases from J, with 10 bases between. The germline gives CDR1 MDHEN, CDR2 SYDVKM. This CDR3 reads CASSLPPGTYEQYF. In DNA form, the CDR3 reads TGTGCCAGCAGTTTACCCCCGGGAACCTACGAGCAGTACTTC.

This clonotype was picked up many times. The chain recombines TRBV7-2 with TRBJ2-7, with TRBD2 matching over 10 bases. The length of the CDR3 is 17 residues. Per the germline V gene, CDR1 is SGHTA and CDR2 is FQGNSA. Unmatched junction bases numbered 8, after V lost 2 bases and J lost 1 base. The CDR3 nucleotides are TGTGCCAGCAGCTTAAGGTTGAGGACTAGCGGTTCCTACGAGCAGTACTTC. This gives the protein CASSLRLRTSGSYEQYF.

The chain couples TRBV5-1 to TRBJ2-3; TRBD1 agrees at 7 bases. V gave up 0 bases and J gave up 1 base; unmatched junction bases: 8. The CDR3 totals 17 residues. Germline CDR1 and CDR2: SGHRS and YFSETQ. Written as DNA, the CDR3 is TGCGCCAGCAGCTTGGAGGGGCGGACAGGCGGCACAGATACGCAGTATTTT. Protein product: CASSLEGRTGGTDTQYF.

The chain links TRBV18 to TRBJ2-3, with unresolved D. Looked up from germline, CDR1 is KGHSH and CDR2 is LQKENI. CDR3 length: 14 amino acids. Trimming removed 2 bases at V and 2 bases at J, with 8 bases between. The CDR3: CASSPVGNTDTQYF. The DNA of the CDR3 is TGTGCCAGCTCACCAGTAGGTAACACAGATACGCAGTATTTT.

V is TRBV4-2 and J is TRBJ2-4; 10 nucleotides match TRBD1. Germline CDR1 and CDR2: LGHNA and YNFKEQ. The junction had 6 bases not matched to a gene; V was cut back by 2 bases and J by 5 bases. The CDR3 sequence is 16 residues long. CDR3 sequence (DNA): TGTGCCAGCAGCCAACGGGACAGGGGAGAGGAAAACATTCAGTACTTC. Translating it yields CASSQRDRGEENIQYF.

This chain connects TRBV27 to TRBJ1-1; no clear D gene. In germline, CDR1 is MNHEY, CDR2 SMNVEV (reference sequence). The CDR3 spans 14 residues. Trimming stripped 6 bases from V and 0 bases from J, with 11 bases between. This CDR3 is CASSLHLMNTEAFF. In nucleotides, the CDR3 is TGTGCCAGCAGCCTCCACCTCATGAACACTGAAGCTTTCTTT.

This clonotype came up many times. The chain has TRBV7-2 and TRBJ2-5, with unresolved D. The V gene lost 5 bases and the J gene lost 5 bases, with 9 bases spanning the gap. Germline V lookup: CDR1 SGHTA, CDR2 FQGNSA. This CDR3 comprises 12 residues. The CDR3 loop is CASSPTRETQYF. The CDR3 DNA reads TGTGCCAGCAGCCCCACCAGGGAGACCCAGTACTTC.

The chain combines TRBV10-3 with TRBJ2-1, with 8 positions matching TRBD2. J lost 4 bases, V lost 6 bases, and 8 bases had no gene match. Germline values: CDR1 ENHRY, CDR2 SYGVKD. This CDR3 is 15 amino acids long. The CDR3: CAISGAGVVYNEQFF. CDR3 DNA: TGTGCCATCAGCGGAGCGGGAGTTGTATACAATGAGCAGTTCTTC.

The chain joins TRBV5-6 to TRBJ2-1; a weak D match, TRBD1 (5 bases). Per germline, CDR1 SGHDT and CDR2 YYEEEE. Trimming cost V 1 base and J 0 bases, with 14 bases left between them. This CDR3 contains 17 residues. The CDR3 coding sequence is TGTGCCAGCAGCTTGACCTCGTGGGGCACCTCCTACAATGAGCAGTTCTTC. Translated: CASSLTSWGTSYNEQFF.

In its sample, this clonotype was seen a few times. J is TRBJ2-1 and V is TRBV7-6; 10 bases fit TRBD2. Trimming removed 5 bases from V and 4 bases from J; junction bases left unmatched: 5. There are 15 residues in the CDR3. Germline V lookup: CDR1 SGHVS, CDR2 FNYEAQ. CDR3: CASSPWTSGYNEQFF. Here the CDR3 DNA reads TGTGCCAGCAGCCCTTGGACTAGCGGATACAATGAGCAGTTCTTC. The complete variable domain, with remaining parts taken from reference TRBV7-6 and TRBJ2-1, reads GAGVSQSPRYKVTKRGQDVALRCDPISGHVSLYWYRQALGQGPEFLTYFNYEAQQDKSGLPNDRFSAERPEGSISTLTIQRTEQRDSAMYRCASSPWTSGYNEQFFGPGTRLTVL.

The V and J genes are TRBV6-5 and TRBJ2-3; a weak D match, TRBD1 (6 bases). The CDR3 totals 17 residues. Per the germline V gene, CDR1 is MNHEY and CDR2 is SVGAGI. Trimming pared 4 bases from V and 0 bases from J, leaving 17 bases between. The CDR3 nucleotides read TGTGCCAGCAGTTCCCCAAACGGACAGAAAAGCACAGATACGCAGTATTTT. Protein: CASSSPNGQKSTDTQYF.

Ten or more counts support this clonotype. The chain uses TRBV7-2 and TRBJ1-5; D uncertain. Trimming pared 5 bases from V and 0 bases from J, leaving 11 bases between. Germline lookup yields CDR1 SGHTA and CDR2 FQGNSA. The CDR3 extends over 15 amino acids. The DNA for the CDR3 is TGTGCCAGCAGCACCTCGACCGTTAGCAATCAGCCCCAGCATTTT. Translated: CASSTSTVSNQPQHF.

This clonotype turned up a few times. The chain employs TRBV7-8 and TRBJ1-3; no firm D call. V lost 2 bases, J lost 0 bases, and 8 bases lay in between. Germline V gene lookup returns CDR1 SGHVS and CDR2 FQNEAQ. The CDR3 sequence is 15 residues long. The CDR3 DNA reads TGTGCCAGCAGCTTAATGGACTTCTCTGGAAACACCATATATTTT. The encoded protein is CASSLMDFSGNTIYF.

Note on this clonotype: One end of the junction fails to match germline, which may point to a read error. The CDR3 is CASRLASGRADTQYF. The CDR3, as DNA: TGTGCCAGCAGATTAGCGTCCGGGAGAGCAGATACGCAGTATTTT. This chain uses TRBV7-2 with TRBJ2-3, with a weak D call TRBD2 (6 bases). The CDR3 covers 15 residues. The V gene's germline CDR1 is SGHTA and CDR2 FQGNSA.

This chain connects TRBV28 to TRBJ1-6; D is uncertain. This CDR3 is 14 amino acids long. Between the trimmed V and J ends, which lost 5 bases and 10 bases, there was a span of 15 bases. CDR1 and CDR2 from the germline V gene are MDHEN and SYDVKM. The CDR3 loop is CASSPQMRGSPLHF. For the CDR3, the DNA is TGTGCCAGCAGTCCCCAGATGCGGGGATCACCCCTCCACTTT. The variable domain in full, with the rest retrieved from reference TRBV28 and TRBJ1-6, is DVKVTQSSRYLVKRTGEKVFLECVQDMDHENMFWYRQDPGLGLRLIYFSYDVKMKEKGDIPEGYSVSREKKERFSLILESASTNQTSMYLCASSPQMRGSPLHFGNGTRLTVT.

This clonotype was found a few times. The CDR3 nucleotides read TGTGCCACCCAATACAGGGACCCTTACACTGAAGCTTTCTTT. This gives the protein CATQYRDPYTEAFF. V usage is TRBV6-1 and J usage is TRBJ1-1; D perhaps matches TRBD1 (6 bases). The CDR3 consists of 14 residues. Germline lookup yields CDR1 MNHNS and CDR2 SASEGT. Trimming took 10 bases from V and 3 from J, leaving 18 bases between them.

This clonotype has only a few counts. This chain connects TRBV12-5 to TRBJ2-2; D may be TRBD2 (6 bases). V was pared by 3 bases and J by 7 bases, with 12 bases between. CDR3 length: 14 amino acids. The germline V gene encodes CDR1 LGHNT and CDR2 FRNRAP. This CDR3 reads CASGFGQEGGELFF. The CDR3 nucleotides read TGTGCTAGTGGTTTTGGGCAGGAGGGCGGGGAGCTGTTTTTT.

As to this clonotype: Since no conserved phenylalanine or tryptophan closes the CDR3, a read error is the likely cause. This sequence joins TRBV27 and TRBJ2-5; a weak D match, TRBD2 (6 bases). V was pared by 6 bases and J by 7 bases, with 9 bases between. This CDR3 has 11 amino acids. Germline V gene sequence: CDR1 MNHEY, CDR2 SMNVEV (reference sequence). This chain's CDR3 is CASSLRGTQYC. Here the CDR3 DNA reads TGTGCCAGCAGCCTGCGGGGGACCCAGTACTGC.

This sequence joins TRBV19 and TRBJ1-1; the D is unclear. The CDR3 is 13 amino acids. CDR1 and CDR2 from the germline V gene are LNHDA and SQIVND (reference sequence). Trimming took 4 bases from V and 4 from J, leaving 10 bases between them. CDR3 residues: CASSNSWTTEAFF. CDR3 in DNA: TGTGCCAGTAGTAACTCCTGGACCACTGAAGCTTTCTTT.

This clonotype has at least ten counts. The chain uses TRBV28 and TRBJ2-1; D may be TRBD2 (5 bases). CDR1 and CDR2 (germline): MDHEN, SYDVKM. The length of the CDR3 is 15 residues. V lost 5 bases and J 0 bases, leaving 11 bases between the germline ends. The CDR3 DNA follows: TGTGCCAGCAGTCGCCAGCGGAGCTCCTACAATGAGCAGTTCTTC. This sequence encodes CASSRQRSSYNEQFF. The variable domain in full, completed from reference TRBV28 and TRBJ2-1, reads DVKVTQSSRYLVKRTGEKVFLECVQDMDHENMFWYRQDPGLGLRLIYFSYDVKMKEKGDIPEGYSVSREKKERFSLILESASTNQTSMYLCASSRQRSSYNEQFFGPGTRLTVL.

The sample holds many counts of this clonotype. V is TRBV28 and J is TRBJ1-5; no definite D call. CDR3 length: 15 residues. Per the germline V gene, CDR1 is MDHEN and CDR2 is SYDVKM. V gave up 4 bases and J gave up 2 bases, with 12 bases separating them. The CDR3 here is CASSSNLQRNQPQHF. In nucleotides, the CDR3 is TGTGCCAGCAGTTCGAATTTACAACGCAATCAGCCCCAGCATTTT.

This rearrangement joins TRBV5-3 to TRBJ2-3; unclear D gene. TRBV5-3 is sorted into the ORF group, with uncertain function. Deletions cut 8 bases from V and 4 bases from J, with 14 bases between. The CDR3 length is 13 residues. CDR3 region: CASSPWVADTQYF. CDR3 DNA: TGTGCCAGCAGCCCCTGGGTCGCAGATACGCAGTATTTT.

This chain connects TRBV20-1 to TRBJ1-1, with D unclear. The CDR3 loop spans 11 amino acids. Trimming took 3 bases from V and 5 from J, leaving 7 bases between them. CDR1 and CDR2 from the germline V gene are DFQATT and SNEGSKA (reference sequence). CDR3 sequence (DNA): TGCAGTGCTAGCTCGGGAACTGAAGCTTTCTTT. It translates to CSASSGTEAFF.

The chain is built from TRBV19 and TRBJ2-7; 7 bases are shared with TRBD2. Germline-derived CDR1 and CDR2 are LNHDA and SQIVND (reference sequence). CDR3 length equals 16 residues. Trimming at V came to 3 bases and at J to 2 bases, leaving 10 bases not matched to a gene. The CDR3 bases are TGTGCCAGTAGTATCCAACTTGGGAGGGCCACCTACGAGCAGTACTTC. This encodes CASSIQLGRATYEQYF.

The chain couples TRBV7-3 to TRBJ1-1; D is unclear. From germline, CDR1 is SGHTA and CDR2 FQGTGA. Trimming took off 4 bases at V and 4 bases at J, with 16 bases between the two ends. CDR3 length: 15 amino acids. The chain's CDR3 is CASSWRRLEGTEAFF. The CDR3, as DNA: TGTGCCAGCAGCTGGCGCAGGCTGGAAGGCACTGAAGCTTTCTTT.

This chain joins TRBV5-6 and TRBJ1-1, with D tentatively TRBD1 (6 bases). Trimming removed 3 bases from V and 1 base from J, with 13 bases in between. The germline V gene encodes CDR1 SGHDT and CDR2 YYEEEE. This CDR3 spans 15 amino acids. The CDR3 DNA reads TGTGCCAGCAGCTGGGGGCTACAGGGGAACACTGAAGCTTTCTTT. Translation gives CASSWGLQGNTEAFF.